This entry lists 3 T cell receptor beta chains sequenced from one sample in a study of vaccination effects on CD4 cells after COVID-19. These receptors' targets are unknown. Repertoires were generated with immunoSEQ multiplex PCR, while TCRdb's copy carries only in-frame clones and drops some. The sample holds 20,000 to 25,000 clones, over 60% seen once. Under the ViraFEST assay, PBMC were stimulated with viral peptide pools so that antigen-specific CD4+ T cells expanded. Sequencing was performed afterwards. CD4+ T cell isolation took place after less than 13 days of culture. Participants completed two doses of the BNT162b2 or mRNA-1273 vaccine. The sequenced sample was CD4+ T cells from PBMCs cultured with HCoV-NL63 spike peptides, obtained after COVID-19 vaccination. The receptors derive from a human donor who received a COVID-19 vaccine.

The CDR3 region is CASRRRGPTGELFF. DNA for the CDR3: TGTGCCAGCAGAAGGAGGGGTCCCACCGGGGAGCTGTTTTTT. This chain links TRBV6-5 with TRBJ2-2, with a weak D call TRBD2 (6 bases). Germline CDR1 is MNHEY and CDR2 is SVGAGI. The CDR3 totals 14 residues. Trimming took 6 bases from V and 4 from J, leaving 12 bases between them.

The chain joins TRBV24-1 to TRBJ2-2; maybe TRBD2 (5 bases). Germline V gives CDR1 KGHDR, CDR2 SFDVKD. CDR3 length equals 15 residues. The V end was cut by 5 bases, the J end by 0 bases, with 9 bases between. CDR3 protein: CATSVSGSNTGELFF. The CDR3 DNA reads as TGTGCCACCAGTGTAAGCGGATCGAACACCGGGGAGCTGTTTTTT.

The chain uses TRBV9 and TRBJ2-1, with D possibly called TRBD1 or TRBD2 (5 bases each). Germline assignment: CDR1 SGDLS and CDR2 YYNGEE. Trimming pared 2 bases from V and 3 bases from J, leaving 12 bases between. The length of the CDR3 is 15 residues. The CDR3 sequence is CASSVNAGGYNEQFF. As DNA, the CDR3 is TGTGCCAGCAGCGTTAATGCTGGGGGCTACAATGAGCAGTTCTTC.